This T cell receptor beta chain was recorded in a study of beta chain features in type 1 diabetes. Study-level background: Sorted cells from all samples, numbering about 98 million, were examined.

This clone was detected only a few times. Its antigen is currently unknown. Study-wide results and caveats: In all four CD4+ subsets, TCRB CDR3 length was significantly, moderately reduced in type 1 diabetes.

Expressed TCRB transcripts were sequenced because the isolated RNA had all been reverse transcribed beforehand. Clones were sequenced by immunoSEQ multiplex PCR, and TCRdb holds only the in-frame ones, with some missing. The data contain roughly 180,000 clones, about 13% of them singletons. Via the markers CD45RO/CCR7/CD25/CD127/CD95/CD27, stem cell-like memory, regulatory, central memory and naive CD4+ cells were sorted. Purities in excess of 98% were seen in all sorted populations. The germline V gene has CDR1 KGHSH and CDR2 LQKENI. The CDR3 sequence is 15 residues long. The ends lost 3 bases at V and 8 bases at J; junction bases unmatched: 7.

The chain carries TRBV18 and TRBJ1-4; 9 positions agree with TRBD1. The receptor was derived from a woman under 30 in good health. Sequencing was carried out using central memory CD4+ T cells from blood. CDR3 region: CASSPGTGSPEKLFF. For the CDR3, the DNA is TGTGCCAGCTCACCTGGGACAGGGTCACCCGAAAAACTGTTTTTT.